The entry that follows covers one T cell receptor (beta chain) sequence. The data stem from a study of blood T cell repertoires in COVID-19. As for the study in general: Nucleic acid was either cDNA or gDNA, and it came from T cells, B-cell-depleted T cells, or PBMCs.

The V gene's germline CDR1 is ENHRY and CDR2 SYGVKD. CDR3 length: 13 residues. V shed 10 bases and J shed 5 bases, with 18 bases lying between them. Authors' analysis steps: Nucleated cell counts were estimated from reference gene primer amplification. Profiled with immunoSEQ multiplex PCR; TCRdb holds only in-frame clones, not every one. The V and J calls and the clone size are those of that table, but D and trimming were determined from the DNA. Of roughly 180,000 clones listed, roughly nine tenths are singletons. This sequence originates from a man aged 65 to 79 with active or convalescent COVID-19. What was sequenced was peripheral blood. V usage is TRBV10-3 and J usage is TRBJ2-7, with D possibly TRBD1 on 5 matching bases. Here the CDR3 reads CATRDQGRNEQYF. The CDR3 DNA reads as TGTGCCACCAGGGATCAGGGCAGGAACGAGCAGTACTTC.